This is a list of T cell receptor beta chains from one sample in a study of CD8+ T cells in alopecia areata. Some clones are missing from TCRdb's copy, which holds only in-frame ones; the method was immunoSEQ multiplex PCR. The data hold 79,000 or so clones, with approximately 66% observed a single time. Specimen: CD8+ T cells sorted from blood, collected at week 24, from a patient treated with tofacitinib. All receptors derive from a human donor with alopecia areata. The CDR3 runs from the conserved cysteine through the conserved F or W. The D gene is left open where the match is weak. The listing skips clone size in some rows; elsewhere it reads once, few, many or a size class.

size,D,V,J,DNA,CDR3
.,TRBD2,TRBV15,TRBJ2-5,TGTGCCACCAGGATAGCGGGAGGGGAGACCCAGTACTTC,CATRIAGGETQYF
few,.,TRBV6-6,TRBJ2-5,TGTGCCAGCAGTTACTCGATTAGCGCGGAGACCCAGTACTTC,CASSYSISAETQYF
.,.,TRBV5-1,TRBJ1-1,TGCGCCAGCAGTTTTAGACAGAACACTGAAGCTTTCTTT,CASSFRQNTEAFF
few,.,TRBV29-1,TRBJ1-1,TGCAGCGTTGAACAGTTGAACACTGAAGCTTTCTTT,CSVEQLNTEAFF
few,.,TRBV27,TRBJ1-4,TGTGCCAGCAAAGGGATTCATGAAAAACTGTTTTTT,CASKGIHEKLFF
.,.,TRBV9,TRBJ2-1,TGTGCCAGCAGCGTAGTTGCTGGTTACAATGAGCAGTTCTTC,CASSVVAGYNEQFF
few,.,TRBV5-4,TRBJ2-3,TGTGCCAGCAGCTTGGTCCCAGGGTTAGCAGATACGCAGTATTTT,CASSLVPGLADTQYF
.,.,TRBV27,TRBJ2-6,TGTGCCAGCAGGGCAGGGAACCCAATCTCTGGGGCCAACGTCCTGACTTTC,CASRAGNPISGANVLTF
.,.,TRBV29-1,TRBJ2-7,TGCAGCGTTGAGCGCGCAGAAGGGGAGCAGTACTTC,CSVERAEGEQYF
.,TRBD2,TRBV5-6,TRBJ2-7,TGTGCCAGCAGCTTGGGGACTAGCGGGGGCTACGAGCAGTACTTC,CASSLGTSGGYEQYF
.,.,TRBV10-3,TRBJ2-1,TGTGCCATCAGTGAGATAAGCGTGGCCTTACCCAACAGCAATGAGCAGTTCTTC,CAISEISVALPNSNEQFF
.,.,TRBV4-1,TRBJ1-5,TGCGCCAGCAGCCAAATCACAGGGCGCGGGCAGCCCCAGCATTTT,CASSQITGRGQPQHF
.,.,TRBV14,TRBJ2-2,TGTGCCAGCAGCCGGCCTTGGTTGGGGTCGAACACCGGGGAGCTGTTTTTT,CASSRPWLGSNTGELFF
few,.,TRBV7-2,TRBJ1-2,TGTGCCAGCAGCTTAGTTCCGGCAGAAAATGGCTACACCTTC,CASSLVPAENGYTF
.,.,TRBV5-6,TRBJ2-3,TGTGCCAGCAGCCTGGGGTCACCAGATACGCAGTATTTT,CASSLGSPDTQYF
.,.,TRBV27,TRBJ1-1,TGTGCCAGCAGTTCCCCGAAGTTGGGTGAGACTGAAGCTTTCTTT,CASSSPKLGETEAFF
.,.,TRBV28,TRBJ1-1,TGTGCCAGCAGTTTAAAGGGACCGGGGGGCACTGAAGCTTTCTTT,CASSLKGPGGTEAFF
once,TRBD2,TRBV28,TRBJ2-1,TGTGCCAGCAGTTCCAGCGGACTAGCGGACCCCTACAATGAGCAGTTCTTC,CASSSSGLADPYNEQFF
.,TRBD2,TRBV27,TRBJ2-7,TGTGCCAGTTCCAATCTAGCGGGAGGTCCCTACGAGCAGTACTTC,CASSNLAGGPYEQYF
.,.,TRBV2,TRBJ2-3,TGTGCCAGCAGTGAATTCGGGTTAGGGGGCACAGATACGCAGTATTTT,CASSEFGLGGTDTQYF
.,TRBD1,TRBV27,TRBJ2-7,TGTGCCAGCAGTCCCCCGGGGACAGGGGGATTTCACGAGCAGTACTTC,CASSPPGTGGFHEQYF
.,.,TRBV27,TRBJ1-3,TGTGCCAGGGGTTTTGTTGGGAACACCATATATTTT,CARGFVGNTIYF
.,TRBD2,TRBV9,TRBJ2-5,TGTGCCAGCAGCGTAGCTGCTAGCGGGGGGCTCCAAGAGACCCAGTACTTC,CASSVAASGGLQETQYF
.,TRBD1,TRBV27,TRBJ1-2,TGTGCCAGCAGTTCCAGGGGGTTTGGCTACACCTTC,CASSSRGFGYTF
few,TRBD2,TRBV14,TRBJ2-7,TGTGCCAGCAGCCAAGGGACTAGTTTAGTCTACGAGCAGTACTTC,CASSQGTSLVYEQYF
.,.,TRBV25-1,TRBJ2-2,TGTGCCAGCATCAGAGCCTCTAACCGCCGGGGCACCGGGGAGCTGTTTTTT,CASIRASNRRGTGELFF
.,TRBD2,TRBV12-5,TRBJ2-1,TGTGCTAGTGGTTTGTTCGGACTAGCGGGAAGGCGATATGAGCAGTTCTTC,CASGLFGLAGRRYEQFF
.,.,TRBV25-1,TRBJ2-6,TGTGCCAGCAGTGAGACGACTGGGGCCAACGTCCTGACTTTC,CASSETTGANVLTF
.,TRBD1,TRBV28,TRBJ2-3,TGTGCCAGCAGTCTACAGGGGGGAGGCACAGATACGCAGTATTTT,CASSLQGGGTDTQYF
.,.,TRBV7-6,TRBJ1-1,TGTGCCACCCATGAGGGGACTGAAGCTTTCTTT,CATHEGTEAFF
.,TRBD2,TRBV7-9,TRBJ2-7,TGTGCCAGCAGCTTAGGTATAGCGGGACGCGGAGAGCAGTACTTC,CASSLGIAGRGEQYF
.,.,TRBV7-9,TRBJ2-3,TGTGCCAGCAGCCTACTTGAGGCCCCAGATACGCAGTATTTT,CASSLLEAPDTQYF
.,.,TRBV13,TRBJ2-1,TGTGCCAGCAGCCCACCAAGCGGTACCTACAATGAGCAGTTCTTC,CASSPPSGTYNEQFF
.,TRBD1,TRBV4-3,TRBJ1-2,TGCGCCAGCAGCCGACAGGACAGGGAAGGCTACACCTTC,CASSRQDREGYTF
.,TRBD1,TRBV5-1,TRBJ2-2,TGCGCCAGCAGCCTCGGACAGGGGGCTCCCGGGGAGCTGTTTTTT,CASSLGQGAPGELFF
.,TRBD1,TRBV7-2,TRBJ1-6,TGTGCCAGCAGCTTAGTTGGACAGGGGGCGCGACTCCTCCACTTT,CASSLVGQGARLLHF
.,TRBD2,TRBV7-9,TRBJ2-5,TGTGCCAGCAGAGGGGCGGGGGAAGAGACCCAGTACTTC,CASRGAGEETQYF
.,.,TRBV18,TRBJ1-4,TGTGCCAGCTCACCAGCTCCCGGGAATGAAAAACTGTTTTTT,CASSPAPGNEKLFF
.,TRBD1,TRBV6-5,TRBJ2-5,TGTGCCAGCAGTTACTCGGACAGGGCAGAGTACTTC,CASSYSDRAEYF
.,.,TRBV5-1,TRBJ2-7,TGCGCCAGCAGTTACCCAGGGTCGAGGGAGCAGTACTTC,CASSYPGSREQYF
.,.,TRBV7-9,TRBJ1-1,TGTGCCAGCAGCTTAGCTCGGACAGCGAACACTGAAGCTTTCTTT,CASSLARTANTEAFF
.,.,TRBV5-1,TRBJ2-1,TGCGCCAGCAATCTGGACCCCTCCTCCTACAATGAGCAGTTCTTC,CASNLDPSSYNEQFF
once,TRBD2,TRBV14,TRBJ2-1,TGTGCCAGCAGCCGGCTAGCGGATTCCTACAATGAGCAGTTCTTC,CASSRLADSYNEQFF
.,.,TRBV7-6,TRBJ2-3,TGTGCCAGCAGGCCTATAAGCACAGATACGCAGTATTTT,CASRPISTDTQYF
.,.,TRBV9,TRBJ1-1,TGTGCCAGCAGCCCTATGAACACTGAAGCTTTCTTT,CASSPMNTEAFF
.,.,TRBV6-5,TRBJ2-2,TGTGCCAGCAGTTACTCGATGAATGGGGCCGGGGAGCTGTTTTTT,CASSYSMNGAGELFF
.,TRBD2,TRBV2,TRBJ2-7,TGTGCCACCGGACTAGCGGGAGTCAGCGAGCAGTACTTC,CATGLAGVSEQYF
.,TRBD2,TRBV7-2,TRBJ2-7,TGTGCCAGCAGCCCCGGGACTAGGGCTCCCTACGAGCAGTACTTC,CASSPGTRAPYEQYF
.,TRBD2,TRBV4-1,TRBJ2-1,TGCGCCAGCAGCCAACTGACTAGCGGGGGGGCGAATGAGCAGTTCTTC,CASSQLTSGGANEQFF
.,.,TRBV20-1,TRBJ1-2,TGCAGTGCTAGAGCAACAGTGGGCTACACCTTC,CSARATVGYTF
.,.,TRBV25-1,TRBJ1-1,TGTGCCAGCAGTGCTGGGAACACTGAAGCTTTCTTT,CASSAGNTEAFF
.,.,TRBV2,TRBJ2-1,TGTGCCATTCCCCTCAGGAATGAGCAGTTCTTC,CAIPLRNEQFF
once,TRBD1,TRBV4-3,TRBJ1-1,TGCGCCAGCAGCCAGGGACAGGGAAACACTGAAGCTTTCTTT,CASSQGQGNTEAFF